The 15 T cell receptor beta chains presented below share a single source sample, sequenced in a study of PD-1 blockade in mismatch repair-deficient tumors. Some clones are missing from TCRdb's copy, which holds only in-frame ones; the method was immunoSEQ multiplex PCR. The table shows some 25,000 clones, with approximately 84% occurring only once. The sequencing used PBMCs, collected before pembrolizumab treatment. All receptors derive from an adult with mismatch repair-deficient cancer.

V is TRBV28 and J is TRBJ1-2; unclear D gene. V was shortened by 5 bases and J by 3 bases, with 7 bases between the two germline ends. The CDR3 covers 12 residues. The germline gives CDR1 MDHEN, CDR2 SYDVKM. The CDR3 DNA sequence: TGTGCCAGCAGTCTCTCAGACTATGGCTACACCTTC. Translation: CASSLSDYGYTF.

This clone has a handful of counts. The CDR3 spells CASSSRTSSHSYEQYF. CDR3 DNA sequence: TGTGCCAGCAGTTCAAGGACTAGTAGTCACTCCTACGAGCAGTACTTC. V and J are TRBV27 and TRBJ2-7; 7 bases are shared with TRBD2. CDR1 MNHEY and CDR2 SMNVEV come from the germline V gene (reference sequence). V lost 4 bases and J lost 0; bases outside the gene matches: 9. The CDR3 extends over 16 amino acids.

CDR3 sequence (DNA): TGCGCCAGCAGCTTGCTTGGTCGACAAAACACTGAAGCTTTCTTT. The encoded protein is CASSLLGRQNTEAFF. J is TRBJ1-1 and V is TRBV5-1; D gene unclear. This CDR3 has 15 residues. Germline loops: CDR1 SGHRS, CDR2 YFSETQ. V dropped 1 base and J dropped 2 bases, with 12 bases sitting between them.

This clone has a single count. This chain joins TRBV7-9 and TRBJ2-1; 10 bases match TRBD1. With V trimmed by 6 bases and J by 1 base, 3 bases remained unmatched. This CDR3 region has 15 residues. Looked up from germline, CDR1 is SEHNR and CDR2 is FQNEAQ (reference sequence). DNA of the CDR3: TGTGCCAGCAGTAGGGACAGGGGTTCCTACAATGAGCAGTTCTTC. Translated, it gives CASSRDRGSYNEQFF.

The V gene is TRBV18, the J gene TRBJ2-7, with 9 bases identical to TRBD1. CDR3 length equals 15 residues. V shed 3 bases, J shed 5 bases, and the junction held 8 bases outside the gene matches. Germline V gene sequence: CDR1 KGHSH, CDR2 LQKENI. DNA of the CDR3: TGTGCCAGCTCACCCGGGACAGGGAACCTCAACGAGCAGTACTTC. This gives the protein CASSPGTGNLNEQYF.

This rearrangement joins TRBV18 to TRBJ2-2; tentatively, D is TRBD2 (6 bases). V shed 2 bases and J shed 2 bases, with 9 bases lying between them. CDR1 is KGHSH, CDR2 LQKENI, per germline. The CDR3 is 15 amino acids. CDR3 protein: CASSPKLANTGELFF. The CDR3 DNA reads as TGTGCCAGCTCACCAAAACTAGCTAACACCGGGGAGCTGTTTTTT.

V and J are TRBV30 and TRBJ2-7; 9 positions agree with TRBD1. Per the germline V gene, CDR1 is GTSNPN and CDR2 is SVGIG (reference sequence). This CDR3 has 13 amino acids. Trimming took 5 bases from V and 4 from J; bases not matched to a gene: 6. The CDR3 DNA reads TGTGCCTGGGGGACAGGGTCCTTGTACGAGCAGTACTTC. Translated, it gives CAWGTGSLYEQYF.

The chain joins TRBV5-4 to TRBJ2-7; the D gene is possibly TRBD1 (6 bases). CDR3 length: 15 residues. V was cut by 5 bases and J by 5 bases, with 20 bases left in between. CDR1 SGHNT and CDR2 YYREEE come from the germline V gene (reference sequence). CDR3 protein: CASRPRDVGDNEQYF. The CDR3 DNA follows: TGTGCCAGCAGACCTCGGGACGTCGGGGACAACGAGCAGTACTTC.

CDR3 nucleotides: TGTGCCATCAGTGAAATTGACAGTACCTACGAGCAGTACTTC. It encodes CAISEIDSTYEQYF. This chain connects TRBV10-3 to TRBJ2-7; a weak D match, TRBD1 (5 bases). V was clipped by 3 bases and J by 2 bases, with 11 bases between them. This CDR3 has 14 amino acids. CDR1 and CDR2 from the germline V gene are ENHRY and SYGVKD.

The rearrangement uses TRBV7-3 and TRBJ2-5; D is perhaps TRBD1 (5 bases). The CDR3 runs to 12 residues. The germline V and J ends were trimmed by 5 bases and 5 bases, with 9 bases remaining between them. Germline CDR1 reads SGHTA; CDR2 reads FQGTGA. The DNA for the CDR3 is TGTGCCAGCAGCGTCCCAGGGGAGACCCAGTACTTC. This gives the protein CASSVPGETQYF.

J is TRBJ1-1 and V is TRBV25-1; 8 bases align to TRBD1. In germline, CDR1 is MGHDK, CDR2 SYGVNS. V gave up 5 bases and J gave up 0 bases; unmatched junction bases: 11. The CDR3 totals 17 residues. The DNA for the CDR3 is TGTGCCAGCAGTAGCAGGGGGCAGGGGGTCATGAACACTGAAGCTTTCTTT. Its translation is CASSSRGQGVMNTEAFF.

The gene calls are TRBV7-2 and TRBJ2-1; 12 bases align to TRBD2. Per germline, CDR1 SGHTA and CDR2 FQGNSA. There are 14 residues in the CDR3. J was trimmed by 8 bases and V by 5 bases; bases with no gene match: 4. CDR3 sequence reads: CASSPRLAGDEQFF. CDR3 DNA sequence: TGTGCCAGCAGCCCCAGACTAGCGGGAGATGAGCAGTTCTTC.

V is TRBV19 and J is TRBJ2-1; 7 nucleotides match TRBD2. V gave up 4 bases and J gave up 5 bases; unmatched junction bases: 14. CDR1 is LNHDA, CDR2 SQIVND, per germline (reference sequence). The length of the CDR3 is 17 residues. CDR3 protein: CASSTPFGREFNNEQFF. The CDR3 nucleotides read TGTGCCAGTAGTACTCCCTTTGGGCGGGAGTTTAACAATGAGCAGTTCTTC.

The gene calls are TRBV4-2 and TRBJ2-1; 16 nucleotides match TRBD2. The CDR3 totals 19 residues. Per germline, CDR1 LGHNA and CDR2 YNFKEQ. After removal of 4 bases from V and 13 bases from J, the junction contained 19 bases not matched to a gene. CDR3 bases: TGTGCCAGCAGCCCCCGAGGGACTAGCGGGAGGGCCAGGGCCCAGGGCCAGTTCTTC. This encodes CASSPRGTSGRARAQGQFF.

This chain connects TRBV5-1 to TRBJ2-2; unclear D gene. The germline CDR1 and CDR2 sequences are SGHRS and YFSETQ. Trimming removed 0 bases at V and 4 bases at J, with 7 bases between. CDR3 size: 14 residues. DNA of the CDR3: TGCGCCAGCAGCTTGGGCTCAGGCACCGGGGAGCTGTTTTTT. Amino acid sequence: CASSLGSGTGELFF.